A selection of T cell receptor beta chains follows, all from one sample in a study of blood T cell repertoires in COVID-19. Produced via immunoSEQ multiplex PCR; TCRdb's table is partial and in-frame only. This sample carries 200,000 to 250,000 clones, almost 85% of them seen once, and the ten largest clones take approximately 15%. The sample taken for sequencing was PBMCs or T cells enriched from blood (not recorded which). Source of these receptors: a man in his forties who had recovered from COVID-19. CDR3s include the opening cysteine and the closing phenylalanine or tryptophan. D genes are given only for firm matches. Rows may omit the clone size; those that give it use once, few, many or a size class.

TRBJ1-1 - TRBV30 - CAWNRGTGEAFF TGTGCCTGGAATAGGGGGACGGGTGAAGCTTTCTTT
TRBJ2-5 - TRBV24-1 - CATSDRRGTQETQYF TGTGCCACCAGTGATCGTCGGGGAACACAAGAGACCCAGTACTTC
TRBJ2-6 TRBD1 TRBV28 - CASSYRQGAVGANVLTF TGTGCCAGCAGTTACCGACAGGGGGCGGTTGGGGCCAACGTCCTGACTTTC
TRBJ2-2 TRBD1 TRBV24-1 - CATSDPGTGGSGELFF TGTGCCACCAGTGACCCCGGGACAGGGGGTTCCGGGGAGCTGTTTTTT
TRBJ2-4 - TRBV2 - CASSETTRPWPYF TGTGCCAGCAGTGAAACGACACGCCCGTGGCCGTACTTC
TRBJ2-1 TRBD2 TRBV28 - CASSSPLAGTPNEQFF TGTGCCAGCAGTTCCCCCCTAGCGGGAACCCCAAATGAGCAGTTCTTC
TRBJ1-4 TRBD1 TRBV7-2 few CASSLTGGNEKLFF TGTGCCAGCAGCTTAACAGGGGGCAATGAAAAACTGTTTTTT
TRBJ2-6 TRBD1 TRBV18 - CASPAGQGTTGANVLTF TGTGCCAGCCCCGCGGGACAGGGAACTACCGGGGCCAACGTCCTGACTTTC
TRBJ2-7 TRBD1 TRBV28 - CASSLYGQGAQEQYF TGTGCCAGCAGTTTATATGGACAGGGGGCGCAAGAGCAGTACTTC
TRBJ2-2 TRBD1 TRBV13 - CASSLGDRDTGELFF TGTGCCAGCAGCCTGGGAGACAGGGACACCGGGGAGCTGTTTTTT
TRBJ2-4 TRBD2 TRBV10-2 - CASSGLAGENIQYF TGCGCCAGCAGCGGACTAGCGGGAGAAAACATTCAGTACTTC
TRBJ2-3 - TRBV7-3 - CASSLTGTTSTDTQYF TGTGCCAGCAGCTTAACGGGGACAACTAGCACAGATACGCAGTATTTT
TRBJ2-7 - TRBV7-9 once CASSLPSSYEQYF TGTGCCAGCAGCCTCCCCAGCTCCTACGAGCAGTACTTC
TRBJ1-1 TRBD1 TRBV27 - CASSPLLQGATEAFF TGTGCCAGCAGCCCCCTCTTACAGGGGGCCACTGAAGCTTTCTTT
TRBJ2-7 - TRBV29-1 - CSVADSLYEQYF TGCAGCGTCGCCGACAGCCTATACGAGCAGTACTTC
TRBJ2-7 TRBD1 TRBV19 - CASSGQGAQYF TGTGCCAGTAGTGGACAGGGCGCGCAGTACTTC
TRBJ1-2 TRBD1 TRBV7-8 - CASSGRTGSNYGYTF TGTGCCAGCAGCGGCAGGACAGGCTCGAACTATGGCTACACCTTC
TRBJ1-4 - TRBV3-1/TRBV3-2 - CASSLTGRKLFF TGTGCCAGCAGCCTGACGGGTAGAAAACTGTTTTTT
TRBJ1-2 - TRBV29-1 - CSVDRQAKGYTF TGCAGCGTTGATAGACAGGCTAAAGGCTACACCTTC
TRBJ2-7 - TRBV5-1 - CASRPAGGSYEQYF TGCGCCAGCAGACCGGCAGGGGGGTCCTACGAGCAGTACTTC
TRBJ2-7 TRBD1 TRBV7-8 - CASSFSPSTGATYEQYF TGTGCCAGCAGCTTTAGCCCTTCGACAGGGGCCACCTACGAGCAGTACTTC
TRBJ2-7 - TRBV6-1 - CASSDQGGYEQYF TGTGCCAGCAGTGACCAGGGGGGCTACGAGCAGTACTTC
TRBJ2-1 - TRBV20-1 - CSAEMVDEQFF TGCAGTGCCGAGATGGTCGATGAGCAGTTCTTC
TRBJ2-1 TRBD2 TRBV7-2 - CASSLVRLAVYNEQFF TGTGCCAGCAGCTTAGTAAGACTAGCGGTCTACAATGAGCAGTTCTTC
TRBJ1-5 - TRBV15 many CATSRLDGGNQPQHF TGTGCCACCAGCAGGCTCGACGGGGGTAATCAGCCCCAGCATTTT
TRBJ2-5 - TRBV10-1 - CASSDRAHLGTQYF TGCGCCAGCAGTGACAGGGCCCATCTAGGGACCCAGTACTTC
TRBJ2-2 - TRBV9 - CASSTEGRAGELFF TGTGCCAGCAGCACGGAGGGCCGGGCCGGGGAGCTGTTTTTT
TRBJ2-7 TRBD1 TRBV25-1 - CASSQGASDEQYF TGTGCCAGCAGTCAGGGGGCATCGGACGAGCAGTACTTC
TRBJ2-5 - TRBV3-1/TRBV3-2 - CASSQAAGKSAQYF TGTGCCAGCAGCCAGGCCGCCGGGAAAAGTGCCCAGTACTTC
TRBJ1-4 - TRBV7-9 - CASSLSRGATNEKLFF TGTGCCAGCAGCTTGTCACGGGGGGCAACTAATGAAAAACTGTTTTTT
TRBJ1-5 - TRBV16 - CASSQWGDNQPQHF TGTGCCAGCAGCCAATGGGGGGACAATCAGCCCCAGCATTTT
TRBJ2-1 TRBD2 TRBV6-6 - CASKPGLAGGRVEQFF TGTGCCAGCAAACCGGGACTAGCGGGAGGGCGGGTTGAGCAGTTCTTC
TRBJ1-2 TRBD1 TRBV7-2 - CASRGQGYGYTF TGTGCCAGCAGGGGACAGGGGTATGGCTACACCTTC
TRBJ2-2 - TRBV5-4 - CASSLAGPNTGELFF TGTGCCAGCAGCTTAGCGGGTCCCAACACCGGGGAGCTGTTTTTT
TRBJ2-7 TRBD1 TRBV5-1 few CASTEGTGVGEQYF TGCGCCAGCACGGAGGGGACAGGGGTCGGCGAGCAGTACTTC
TRBJ1-2 - TRBV7-9 - CASSLGGPLYGYTF TGTGCCAGCAGTTTAGGAGGGCCTCTCTATGGCTACACCTTC
TRBJ1-1 - TRBV2 - CASSAQVLNTEAFF TGTGCCAGCAGTGCGCAGGTATTGAACACTGAAGCTTTCTTT
TRBJ1-2 TRBD1 TRBV6-4 - CASSATGDYGYTF TGTGCCAGCAGTGCAACAGGGGACTATGGCTACACCTTC
TRBJ2-3 TRBD1 TRBV30 - CAWSVGTGRTDTQYF TGTGCCTGGAGTGTAGGGACAGGGCGCACAGATACGCAGTATTTT
TRBJ1-2 TRBD1 TRBV5-4 - CASSPTSGTGDYGYTF TGTGCCAGCAGCCCTACCTCCGGGACAGGGGACTATGGCTACACCTTC
TRBJ1-5 - TRBV28 - CASSPALSGPQHF TGTGCCAGCAGTCCCGCCCTGTCAGGACCCCAGCATTTT
TRBJ1-5 - TRBV27 once CASSLGAGASNQPQHF TGTGCCAGCAGTTTAGGGGCAGGGGCTAGCAATCAGCCCCAGCATTTT
TRBJ1-1 - TRBV29-1 - CSVEVYPVFF TGCAGCGTTGAAGTATACCCAGTTTTCTTT
TRBJ2-7 TRBD2 TRBV18 - CASSPEAGVSYEQYF TGTGCCAGCTCACCAGAAGCGGGGGTATCCTACGAGCAGTACTTC
TRBJ1-5 - TRBV18 - CASSPSGIPNQPQHF TGTGCCAGCTCACCCAGCGGGATCCCCAATCAGCCCCAGCATTTT